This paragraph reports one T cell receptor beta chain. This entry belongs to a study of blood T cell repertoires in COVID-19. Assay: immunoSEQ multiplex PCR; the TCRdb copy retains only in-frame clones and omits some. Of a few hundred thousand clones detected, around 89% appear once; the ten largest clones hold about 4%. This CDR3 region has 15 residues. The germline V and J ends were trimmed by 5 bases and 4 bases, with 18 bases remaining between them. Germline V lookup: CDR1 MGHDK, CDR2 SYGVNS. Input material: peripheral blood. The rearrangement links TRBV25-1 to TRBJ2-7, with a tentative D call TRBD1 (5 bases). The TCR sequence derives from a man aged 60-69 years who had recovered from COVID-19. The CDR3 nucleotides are TGTGCCAGCAGTCCTCAAGGGGTAATGATATACGAGCAGTACTTC. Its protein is CASSPQGVMIYEQYF.